Listed below are T cell receptor beta chains from one sample, sequenced in a study of a mutant IDH1 vaccine in newly diagnosed glioma. What these receptors recognize is not known. The table came from immunoSEQ multiplex PCR; TCRdb's copy has only in-frame clones and leaves some out. Of 50,000 to 70,000 clones in the sample, roughly 84% were seen once. Source: PBMCs, taken from a glioma patient whose treatment included an IDH1 peptide vaccine. The receptors here all came from a man under 40 with glioma. The CDR3 runs from the conserved cysteine through the conserved F or W. Each record gives: J gene, V gene, D gene, clone size, CDR3 protein, CDR3 DNA. The D gene is left open where the match is weak. Size tells how often a clone was seen (once, few, many) or the class of an expanded clone, and some rows leave it out.

TRBJ2-1 | TRBV10-2 | TRBD2 | . | CASSGTLAGGFHEQFF | TGCGCCAGCAGTGGCACGCTAGCGGGGGGGTTTCATGAGCAGTTCTTC
TRBJ2-7 | TRBV5-1 | TRBD1 | . | CASSLDVTGTGISYEQYF | TGCGCCAGCAGCTTGGACGTAACCGGGACAGGGATCTCCTACGAGCAGTACTTC
TRBJ1-6 | TRBV30 | . | once | CAWSVNGSPLHF | TGTGCCTGGAGTGTGAACGGGTCACCCCTCCACTTT
TRBJ2-7 | TRBV27 | TRBD2 | . | CASSLLAGKHYEQYF | TGTGCCAGCAGTTTACTAGCGGGGAAACACTACGAGCAGTACTTC
TRBJ1-6 | TRBV27 | . | once | CASSQIEGNSPLHF | TGTGCCAGCAGTCAAATAGAGGGTAATTCACCCCTCCACTTT
TRBJ1-1 | TRBV29-1 | TRBD1 | few | CSGVLGTGNTEAFF | TGCAGCGGCGTCCTCGGGACAGGGAACACTGAAGCTTTCTTT
TRBJ1-2 | TRBV15 | . | . | CATSSWPLGLGYTF | TGTGCCACCAGCAGTTGGCCCCTAGGGCTCGGCTACACCTTC
TRBJ1-6 | TRBV15 | . | . | CATSSGDGSGSPLHF | TGTGCCACCAGCAGCGGGGACGGGAGTGGCTCACCCCTCCACTTT
TRBJ1-4 | TRBV18 | . | few | CASSPMLGEKLFF | TGTGCCAGCTCACCGATGCTTGGTGAAAAACTGTTTTTT
TRBJ2-5 | TRBV2 | TRBD2 | . | CASRGTSGETQYF | TGTGCCAGCAGAGGGACTAGCGGGGAGACCCAGTACTTC
TRBJ1-1 | TRBV5-1 | . | . | CASSLGDRGSTEAFF | TGCGCCAGCAGCTTAGGGGATCGGGGAAGCACTGAAGCTTTCTTT
TRBJ2-7 | TRBV12-5 | . | . | CASGLLSYEQYF | TGTGCTAGTGGTCTGCTCTCCTACGAGCAGTACTTC
TRBJ2-7 | TRBV12-5 | . | . | CASGLNPLVSEGVAYEQYF | TGTGCTAGTGGTTTGAACCCCCTAGTATCGGAGGGGGTCGCCTACGAGCAGTACTTC
TRBJ1-1 | TRBV30 | . | . | CAWSPQGGDTEAFF | TGTGCCTGGAGTCCACAGGGAGGCGACACTGAAGCTTTCTTT
TRBJ1-1 | TRBV5-1 | . | . | CASSRLPGTDTEAFF | TGCGCCAGCAGCCGATTACCCGGGACGGACACTGAAGCTTTCTTT
TRBJ2-2 | TRBV5-1 | . | once | CASSETPVFGELFF | TGCGCCAGCAGCGAAACACCAGTGTTCGGGGAGCTGTTTTTT
TRBJ2-3 | TRBV27 | TRBD2 | . | CASSLLGGVPSTDTQYF | TGTGCCAGCAGTTTATTGGGGGGGGTTCCTAGCACAGATACGCAGTATTTT
TRBJ1-5 | TRBV5-5 | . | . | CASSFTGGDMSNQPQHF | TGTGCCAGCAGCTTTACCGGAGGGGATATGAGCAATCAGCCCCAGCATTTT
TRBJ2-2 | TRBV6-6 | . | . | CASRGANANTGELFF | TGTGCCAGCAGGGGGGCGAACGCGAACACCGGGGAGCTGTTTTTT
TRBJ1-2 | TRBV14 | . | . | CASSQGWAGAYYGYTF | TGTGCCAGCAGCCAAGGGTGGGCAGGGGCGTACTATGGCTACACCTTC
TRBJ2-3 | TRBV2 | . | once | CASSDLLRDTQYF | TGTGCCAGCAGTGACCTCCTTAGGGATACGCAGTATTTT
TRBJ1-1 | TRBV4-1 | . | . | CASSHGGFTEAFF | TGCGCCAGCAGCCACGGGGGTTTCACTGAAGCTTTCTTT
TRBJ2-1 | TRBV27 | . | . | CASSFRAGNYNEQFF | TGTGCCAGCAGTTTTAGGGCAGGGAACTACAATGAGCAGTTCTTC
TRBJ1-2 | TRBV15 | . | . | CATSRGGLDGYTF | TGTGCCACCAGCAGAGGAGGGTTGGATGGCTACACCTTC
TRBJ1-1 | TRBV27 | . | . | CASRVPGDTEAFF | TGTGCCAGCAGGGTACCTGGGGACACTGAAGCTTTCTTT
TRBJ2-7 | TRBV19 | . | . | CASRFRATYYEQYF | TGTGCCAGTAGGTTCAGGGCCACCTACTACGAGCAGTACTTC
TRBJ1-1 | TRBV28 | TRBD1 | . | CASSFGKLTGVAEAFF | TGTGCCAGCAGTTTCGGTAAACTGACAGGGGTCGCTGAAGCTTTCTTT
TRBJ1-2 | TRBV6-5 | TRBD1 | . | CASSYRGTGDNYGYTF | TGTGCCAGCAGTTACCGAGGGACAGGGGATAACTATGGCTACACCTTC
TRBJ1-2 | TRBV6-5 | . | once | CASTGRPPGHYGYTF | TGTGCCAGCACTGGCAGGCCACCAGGTCACTATGGCTACACCTTC
TRBJ2-1 | TRBV20-1 | TRBD1 | . | CSAKQGNEQFF | TGCAGTGCTAAACAGGGGAATGAGCAGTTCTTC
TRBJ1-5 | TRBV6-5 | TRBD1 | . | CASSSHRGKYQPQHF | TGTGCCAGCAGTTCTCACAGGGGGAAGTATCAGCCCCAGCATTTT
TRBJ2-1 | TRBV6-1 | . | . | CASNAARGGQRFF | TGTGCCAGCAATGCTGCACGTGGGGGCCAGCGGTTCTTC
TRBJ2-7 | TRBV19 | . | . | CASSPQGGYEQYF | TGTGCCAGTAGTCCACAGGGTGGCTACGAGCAGTACTTC
TRBJ1-5 | TRBV4-2 | TRBD1 | . | CASSQAWTGVSSYSNQPQHF | TGTGCCAGCAGCCAAGCCTGGACAGGAGTTTCTTCCTATAGCAATCAGCCCCAGCATTTT
TRBJ2-7 | TRBV9 | . | once | CASSVVGADYEQYF | TGTGCCAGCAGCGTAGTAGGGGCAGACTACGAGCAGTACTTC
TRBJ2-1 | TRBV4-1 | TRBD2 | . | CASSLGLAGVNEQFF | TGCGCCAGCAGCCTGGGACTAGCGGGCGTCAATGAGCAGTTCTTC
TRBJ1-5 | TRBV6-1 | . | . | CATLGDQPQHF | TGTGCCACCTTGGGCGATCAGCCCCAGCATTTT
TRBJ1-2 | TRBV4-1 | . | . | CASSQPFLSNYGYTF | TGCGCCAGCAGCCAACCCTTTCTAAGCAACTATGGCTACACCTTC
TRBJ2-6 | TRBV14 | . | . | CASSHRGTGANVLTF | TGTGCCAGCAGCCACCGTGGGACTGGGGCCAACGTCCTGACTTTC
TRBJ2-7 | TRBV5-1 | . | . | CASSVPDTSKQYF | TGCGCCAGCAGCGTGCCTGATACTTCGAAGCAGTACTTC
TRBJ1-1 | TRBV19 | TRBD1 | few | CASRSVDLRQGEAFF | TGTGCCAGTAGGAGCGTGGATCTTAGACAGGGTGAAGCTTTCTTT
TRBJ2-7 | TRBV5-5 | . | . | CASRAAGDLSYEQYF | TGTGCCAGCAGGGCCGCAGGGGACTTATCCTACGAGCAGTACTTC